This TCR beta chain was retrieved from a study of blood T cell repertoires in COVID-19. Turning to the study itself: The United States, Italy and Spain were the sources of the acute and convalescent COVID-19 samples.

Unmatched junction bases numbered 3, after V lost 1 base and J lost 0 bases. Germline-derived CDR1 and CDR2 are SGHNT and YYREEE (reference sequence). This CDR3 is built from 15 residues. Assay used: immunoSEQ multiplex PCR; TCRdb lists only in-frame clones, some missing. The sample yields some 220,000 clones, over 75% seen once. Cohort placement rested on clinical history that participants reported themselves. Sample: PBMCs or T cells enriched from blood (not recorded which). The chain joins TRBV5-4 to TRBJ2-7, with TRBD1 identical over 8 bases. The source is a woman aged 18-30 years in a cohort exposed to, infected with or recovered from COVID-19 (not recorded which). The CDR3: CASSLRDRGSYEQYF. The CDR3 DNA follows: TGTGCCAGCAGCTTGCGAGACAGGGGCTCCTACGAGCAGTACTTC.